A single sample is the source of the 29 T cell receptor beta chains below, sequenced in a study of shared clonotypes between healthy human individuals. Sequencing used immunoSEQ multiplex PCR; TCRdb keeps in-frame clones, though not all of them. The sample consists of about 2.4 million clones, 93% of them appearing once. The sample comprised naive CD4+ T cells from PBMCs. Stated subset: CD45RA+ positively selected. Source of these receptors: a young man in good health. Some clones in this sample may be carry-over from other donors' samples.

V and J are TRBV30 and TRBJ1-4; D is unclear. Germline CDR1 reads GTSNPN; CDR2 reads SVGIG (reference sequence). The CDR3 spans 14 residues. Trimming removed 0 bases from V and 8 bases from J, with 13 bases in between. As DNA, the CDR3 is TGTGCCTGGAGTGTAAACTGGTACGGGGAAAAACTGTTTTTT. Protein product: CAWSVNWYGEKLFF.

The chain recombines TRBV9 with TRBJ2-7; 8 bases agree with TRBD2. This CDR3 comprises 13 residues. V trimming: 4 bases; J trimming: 4 bases; junction bases outside the gene matches: 4. Germline V lookup: CDR1 SGDLS, CDR2 YYNGEE. CDR3: CASSSRGGYEQYF. CDR3 nucleotide sequence: TGTGCCAGCAGCTCGCGCGGGGGGTACGAGCAGTACTTC.

This clone was detected only once. The chain couples TRBV5-1 to TRBJ1-1, with a tentative D call TRBD1 (6 bases). The CDR3 contains 17 residues. Germline assignment: CDR1 SGHRS and CDR2 YFSETQ. Trimming took 4 bases from V and 2 from J, leaving 21 bases between them. CDR3 sequence (DNA): TGCGCCAGCAGCGGAACTAACTACAGGGTCGAAAACACTGAAGCTTTCTTT. As protein: CASSGTNYRVENTEAFF.

The sample holds one count of this clone. A junction boundary mismatches the germline segment, possibly from a read error. The V gene is TRBV30, the J gene TRBJ2-7; 9 nucleotides align to TRBD1. This CDR3 spans 12 amino acids. CDR1 is GTSNPN and CDR2 is SVGIG in the germline V gene (reference sequence). In DNA, the CDR3 is TGTGCCTGGAGTGAACTAACAGGGGGCGGAACCTTC. Amino acids: CAWSELTGGGTF.

V usage is TRBV18 and J usage is TRBJ2-7; 13 bases map to TRBD2. V lost 1 base to trimming and J lost 7 bases; unmatched junction nucleotides: 7. The CDR3 contains 16 residues. Germline V lookup: CDR1 KGHSH, CDR2 LQKENI. The CDR3 DNA is TGTGCCAGCTCACCACTATCCGGGACTAGCGGGACAGAGCAGTACTTC. Protein product: CASSPLSGTSGTEQYF. The entire variable domain, with the rest obtained from reference TRBV18 and TRBJ2-7, is as follows: NAGVMQNPRHLVRRRGQEARLRCSPMKGHSHVYWYRQLPEEGLKFMVYLQKENIIDESGMPKERFSAEFPKEGPSILRIQQVVRGDSAAYFCASSPLSGTSGTEQYFGPGTRLTVT.

The chain uses TRBV5-4 and TRBJ2-7; maybe TRBD2 (6 bases). V was trimmed by 1 base and J by 4 bases, leaving 15 bases between them. From germline, CDR1 is SGHNT and CDR2 YYREEE (reference sequence). The CDR3 has 15 amino acids. The CDR3 spells CASSLRPGVLYEQYF. For the CDR3, the DNA is TGTGCCAGCAGCTTGAGGCCGGGAGTCTTATACGAGCAGTACTTC.

The chain is built from TRBV6-5 and TRBJ1-2; maybe TRBD1 (5 bases). Germline CDR1 MNHEY, CDR2 SVGAGI. The CDR3 totals 14 residues. The germline V and J ends were trimmed by 7 bases and 5 bases, with 17 bases remaining between them. In DNA form, the CDR3 reads TGTGCCAGCACCGTGAAACCGACAGCATATGGCTACACCTTC. Translated: CASTVKPTAYGYTF.

Details on this clone: The sample holds other DNA sequences that translate to the same CDR3. The genes are TRBV14 and TRBJ1-2, with D unclear. CDR1 and CDR2 from the germline V gene are SGHDN and FVKESK. V was trimmed by 3 bases and J by 2 bases, leaving 7 bases between them. CDR3 length equals 13 residues. In DNA, the CDR3 is TGTGCCAGCAGCCAGGGTCGGAACTATGGCTACACCTTC. Residues: CASSQGRNYGYTF. Full variable domain (rest looked up from reference TRBV14 and TRBJ1-2): EAGVTQFPSHSVIEKGQTVTLRCDPISGHDNLYWYRRVMGKEIKFLLHFVKESKQDESGMPNNRFLAERTGGTYSTLKVQPAELEDSGVYFCASSQGRNYGYTFGSGTRLTVV.

The J gene is TRBJ2-3, the V gene TRBV14; tentative D call: TRBD2 (5 bases). Trimming shortened V by 6 bases and J by 0 bases, and 25 bases separated the two germline ends. The CDR3 runs to 19 residues. In germline, CDR1 is SGHDN, CDR2 FVKESK. The CDR3: CASRRGKRGIDTSTDTQYF. Here the CDR3 DNA reads TGTGCCAGCAGACGGGGTAAAAGAGGAATTGACACTAGCACAGATACGCAGTATTTT.

The chain joins TRBV19 to TRBJ1-1; TRBD1 matches at 7 bases. The germline CDR1 and CDR2 sequences are LNHDA and SQIVND (reference sequence). The trim removed 5 bases at V and 1 base at J, leaving 4 bases unmatched. The CDR3 is 14 residues long. In DNA, the CDR3 is TGTGCCAGTAGTCTCGACAGGGCGAACACTGAAGCTTTCTTT. It codes for CASSLDRANTEAFF.

The chain combines TRBV25-1 with TRBJ1-4; tentatively, D is TRBD1 (5 bases). The V and J ends lost 6 bases and 7 bases respectively, with 18 bases between them. The CDR3 is 15 residues long. Per the germline V gene, CDR1 is MGHDK and CDR2 is SYGVNS. The CDR3 sequence is CASRRGGPSGEKLFF. CDR3 nucleotide sequence: TGTGCCAGCAGAAGGGGCGGGCCGTCGGGTGAAAAACTGTTTTTT.

The J gene is TRBJ1-3, the V gene TRBV10-3, with D hard to call. The length of the CDR3 is 13 residues. V dropped 4 bases and J dropped 2 bases, with 6 bases sitting between them. The germline gives CDR1 ENHRY, CDR2 SYGVKD. CDR3 sequence: CAISAVAGNTIYF. CDR3 in DNA: TGTGCCATCAGTGCAGTCGCTGGAAACACCATATATTTT.

The gene calls are TRBV2 and TRBJ1-1; 7 nucleotides align to TRBD1. CDR3 length: 14 amino acids. The germline V gene encodes CDR1 SNHLY and CDR2 FYNNEI. V lost 6 bases and J lost 3; bases outside the gene matches: 7. CDR3 protein: CASRETGADTEAFF. The CDR3 DNA follows: TGTGCCAGCAGGGAAACAGGGGCGGACACTGAAGCTTTCTTT.

As for this clone: Different DNA sequences within this sample yield the same CDR3. V and J are TRBV27 and TRBJ2-7; D is unresolved. V was shortened by 3 bases and J by 3 bases, with 9 bases between the two germline ends. Germline CDR1 reads MNHEY; CDR2 reads SMNVEV (reference sequence). This CDR3 region has 13 residues. CDR3: CASSLTRGYEQYF. The CDR3 coding sequence is TGTGCCAGCAGTTTGACGAGAGGCTACGAGCAGTACTTC.

The genes are TRBV5-1 and TRBJ2-3; D is ambiguous. CDR3 size: 16 residues. Germline CDR1 is SGHRS and CDR2 is YFSETQ. V was shortened by 3 bases and J by 0 bases, with 14 bases between the two germline ends. The CDR3 here is CASSYRPLPSTDTQYF. For the CDR3, the DNA is TGCGCCAGCAGCTACCGACCACTTCCTAGCACAGATACGCAGTATTTT.

This clone was counted a few times. The rearrangement joins TRBV30 to TRBJ1-1; D is unresolved. V lost 2 bases, J lost 10 bases, and 11 bases lay in between. In germline, CDR1 is GTSNPN, CDR2 SVGIG (reference sequence). The CDR3 consists of 11 residues. The CDR3: CAWSPPGPAFF. The CDR3 DNA reads TGTGCCTGGAGTCCCCCCGGTCCAGCTTTCTTT.

The chain is built from TRBV7-2 and TRBJ2-2; 14 bases line up with TRBD2. Germline V lookup: CDR1 SGHTA, CDR2 FQGNSA. V lost 4 bases, J lost 6 bases, and 7 bases stayed unmatched. CDR3 length equals 17 residues. The CDR3 spells CASSSYGLAGGPGELFF. CDR3 nucleotides: TGTGCCAGCAGCTCTTATGGACTAGCGGGAGGCCCCGGGGAGCTGTTTTTT.

With regard to this clone: This sample also contains other DNA sequences that code for the same CDR3. The chain carries TRBV5-1 and TRBJ1-1; the D is unclear. This CDR3 contains 15 residues. The germline gives CDR1 SGHRS, CDR2 YFSETQ. Trimming shortened V by 0 bases and J by 4 bases, and 13 bases separated the two germline ends. CDR3 nucleotides: TGCGCCAGCAGCTTGGAGGGTCGAGGTGCCACTGAAGCTTTCTTT. Translating it yields CASSLEGRGATEAFF.

The chain links TRBV27 to TRBJ1-1; D not certain. The ends were cut back, 7 bases at V and 1 base at J, with 10 bases in the middle. The germline gives CDR1 MNHEY, CDR2 SMNVEV (reference sequence). There are 13 residues in the CDR3. CDR3 loop: CASTGVPNTEAFF. CDR3 sequence (DNA): TGTGCCAGCACCGGGGTCCCGAACACTGAAGCTTTCTTT.

CDR3 DNA: TGTGCCAGCAGCTACCCGGGACCGAGCACAGATACGCAGTATTTT. The encoded protein is CASSYPGPSTDTQYF. The chain is built from TRBV7-9 and TRBJ2-3; tentatively, D is TRBD1 or TRBD2 (5 bases each). The CDR3 length is 15 residues. In germline, CDR1 is SEHNR, CDR2 FQNEAQ (reference sequence). Trimming shortened V by 4 bases and J by 0 bases, and 11 bases separated the two germline ends. The whole variable domain, remainder taken from reference TRBV7-9 and TRBJ2-3, is DTGVSQNPRHKITKRGQNVTFRCDPISEHNRLYWYRQTLGQGPEFLTYFQNEAQLEKSRLLSDRFSAERPKGSFSTLEIQRTEQGDSAMYLCASSYPGPSTDTQYFGPGTRLTVL.

The V gene is TRBV11-2, the J gene TRBJ2-5; D remains unclear. Trimming took 5 bases from V and 5 from J, leaving 15 bases between them. The CDR3 sequence is 14 residues long. Per germline, CDR1 SGHAT and CDR2 FQNNGV. The CDR3 loop is CASSPNPNPETQYF. The CDR3 region has the DNA TGTGCCAGCAGCCCAAACCCGAACCCGGAGACCCAGTACTTC.

This sequence joins TRBV7-2 and TRBJ2-1, with D perhaps TRBD2 (5 bases). Germline V CDR1 and CDR2: SGHTA, FQGNSA. The CDR3 totals 16 residues. The ends were cut back, 5 bases at V and 3 bases at J, with 17 bases in the middle. CDR3: CASSPPPSSIYNEQFF. In DNA, the CDR3 is TGTGCCAGCAGCCCTCCTCCTAGCAGTATCTACAATGAGCAGTTCTTC. The complete variable domain, with remaining parts taken from reference TRBV7-2 and TRBJ2-1, reads GAGVSQSPSNKVTEKGKDVELRCDPISGHTALYWYRQSLGQGLEFLIYFQGNSAPDKSGLPSDRFSAERTGGSVSTLTIQRTQQEDSAVYLCASSPPPSSIYNEQFFGPGTRLTVL.

V usage is TRBV27 and J usage is TRBJ2-7; D gene uncertain. The length of the CDR3 is 14 residues. V lost 0 bases and J 4 bases, leaving 10 bases between the germline ends. In germline, CDR1 is MNHEY, CDR2 SMNVEV (reference sequence). CDR3 DNA sequence: TGTGCCAGCAGTTTATCCCTCAAGCCATACGAGCAGTACTTC. Protein: CASSLSLKPYEQYF.

This clone was counted once. The chain combines TRBV7-9 with TRBJ1-2, with D tentatively TRBD1 (5 bases). V dropped 1 base and J dropped 6 bases, with 12 bases sitting between them. Germline V CDR1 and CDR2: SEHNR, FQNEAQ (reference sequence). The length of the CDR3 is 14 residues. The CDR3 is CASSLVGQGNGYTF. CDR3 nucleotides: TGTGCCAGCAGCTTAGTAGGGCAGGGAAATGGCTACACCTTC.

The J gene is TRBJ1-2, the V gene TRBV18; D is undetermined. CDR1 and CDR2 from the germline V gene are KGHSH and LQKENI. The CDR3 runs to 13 residues. The V and J ends lost 3 bases and 8 bases respectively, with 13 bases between them. CDR3 bases: TGTGCCAGCTCACCGAGGGTTGAGGACGGCTACACCTTC. Translating it yields CASSPRVEDGYTF.

The chain couples TRBV14 to TRBJ1-1; 7 bases are a match to TRBD1. Germline CDR1 reads SGHDN; CDR2 reads FVKESK. The CDR3 contains 14 residues. With V trimmed by 5 bases and J by 1 base, 4 bases remained unmatched. The CDR3 here is CASSIGTENTEAFF. Here the CDR3 DNA reads TGTGCCAGCAGCATCGGGACAGAGAACACTGAAGCTTTCTTT.

Regarding this clone: Other DNA sequences in the same sample also yield this CDR3. The rearrangement uses TRBV10-3 and TRBJ2-7; D is unclear. V lost 3 bases, J lost 2 bases, and 5 bases lay in between. The germline gives CDR1 ENHRY, CDR2 SYGVKD. CDR3 length equals 12 residues. The CDR3 DNA is TGTGCCATCAGTGACGGCACCTACGAGCAGTACTTC. Protein product: CAISDGTYEQYF.

This rearrangement joins TRBV6-6 to TRBJ2-3; tentatively, D is TRBD2 (5 bases). Germline assignment: CDR1 MNHNY and CDR2 SVGAGI (reference sequence). The CDR3 extends over 14 amino acids. V was cut by 0 bases and J by 5 bases, with 9 bases left in between. This CDR3 reads CASSYSSEGDTQYF. For the CDR3, the DNA is TGTGCCAGCAGTTACTCTAGCGAGGGAGATACGCAGTATTTT.

The chain couples TRBV15 to TRBJ1-1; unclear D gene. V lost 0 bases and J 0 bases, leaving 5 bases between the germline ends. Germline V lookup: CDR1 LNHNV, CDR2 YYDKDF (reference sequence). The CDR3 sequence is 14 residues long. The CDR3 loop is CATSREHMNTEAFF. The CDR3 nucleotides read TGTGCCACCAGCAGAGAGCACATGAACACTGAAGCTTTCTTT.